Presented here are 31 T cell receptor beta chains from one specimen sequenced in a study of OX40 agonist ivuxolimab in advanced cancers. Generated by immunoSEQ multiplex PCR, the TCRdb table keeps only in-frame clones and is missing some. The repertoire has approximately 79,000 clones, roughly 86% of them found once; the top ten carry just over 2.5%. Sample: CD4+ or CD8+ T cells sorted from blood, taken in a trial of the OX40 agonist ivuxolimab. These receptors were obtained from an adult with an advanced solid tumor such as melanoma, head and neck, liver or kidney cancer.

The chain couples TRBV19 to TRBJ2-1; no definite D call. Germline assignment: CDR1 LNHDA and CDR2 SQIVND (reference sequence). This CDR3 has 11 residues. With 6 bases removed from V and 4 bases from J, the gap between germline ends came to 4 bases. The CDR3 protein is CASSTYNEQFF. CDR3 nucleotides: TGTGCCAGTAGCACGTACAATGAGCAGTTCTTC.

The chain carries TRBV15 and TRBJ2-2; maybe TRBD2 (6 bases). There are 15 residues in the CDR3. CDR1 is LNHNV and CDR2 is YYDKDF in the germline V gene (reference sequence). Deletions cut 0 bases from V and 6 bases from J, with 11 bases between. The CDR3 nucleotides are TGTGCCACCAGCAGAGATCTCGGGGGTCCCGGGGAGCTGTTTTTT. This translates into CATSRDLGGPGELFF.

The rearrangement joins TRBV6-1 to TRBJ2-7; TRBD1 aligns across 8 bases. Germline trimming cut 6 bases from V and 6 bases from J; bases unmatched to any gene: 4. CDR3 length: 12 residues. From germline, CDR1 is MNHNS and CDR2 SASEGT. DNA for the CDR3: TGTGCCAGCAGCGGGACAGGCGGCGAGCAGTACGTC. Protein: CASSGTGGEQYV.

This chain links TRBV27 with TRBJ1-2, with no clear D. This CDR3 has 13 amino acids. V was clipped by 6 bases and J by 2 bases, with 10 bases between them. Germline CDR1 MNHEY, CDR2 SMNVEV (reference sequence). The CDR3, as DNA: TGTGCCAGCAGACCCCGGTTCAACTATGGCTACACCTTC. Protein sequence: CASRPRFNYGYTF.

A few counts support this clone. V and J are TRBV18 and TRBJ2-1; D perhaps matches TRBD1 (6 bases). Trimming removed 2 bases at V and 4 bases at J, with 12 bases between. The germline CDR1 and CDR2 sequences are KGHSH and LQKENI. The CDR3 has 15 residues. The CDR3 coding sequence is TGTGCCAGCTCACCATACGCAGGGGAATACAATGAGCAGTTCTTC. It codes for CASSPYAGEYNEQFF.

The J gene is TRBJ2-1, the V gene TRBV20-1; D ambiguous. The CDR3 sequence is 11 residues long. Trimming took off 3 bases at V and 5 bases at J, with 5 bases between the two ends. Germline assignment: CDR1 DFQATT and CDR2 SNEGSKA (reference sequence). Here the CDR3 reads CSARSDNEQFF. The CDR3 region has the DNA TGCAGTGCTAGGTCGGACAATGAGCAGTTCTTC.

The chain recombines TRBV10-3 with TRBJ2-7, with D possibly matching TRBD2 (6 bases). CDR1 and CDR2 from the germline V gene are ENHRY and SYGVKD. This CDR3 has 11 residues. Trimming removed 10 bases from V and 6 bases from J, with 13 bases in between. The CDR3, as DNA: TGTGCCACCGCGGGGCCCAGCGAGCAGTACTTC. Amino acids: CATAGPSEQYF.

CDR3 DNA sequence: TGTGCCAGCAGCTTTAGGCCCTACAATGAGCAGTTCTTC. Its translation: CASSFRPYNEQFF. The chain carries TRBV7-6 and TRBJ2-1; the D is unclear. The CDR3 covers 13 residues. Trimming pared 3 bases from V and 2 bases from J, leaving 5 bases between. Germline CDR1 and CDR2: SGHVS and FNYEAQ.

The V gene is TRBV5-8, the J gene TRBJ2-1; 9 bases fit TRBD2. The length of the CDR3 is 17 residues. The germline V gene encodes CDR1 SGHTS and CDR2 YDEGEE. V trimming: 1 base; J trimming: 0 bases; junction bases outside the gene matches: 5. CDR3 region: CASSLQGTSFSYNEQFF. Here the CDR3 DNA reads TGTGCCAGCAGCTTGCAAGGGACTAGCTTCTCCTACAATGAGCAGTTCTTC. Looking up the rest from reference TRBV5-8 and TRBJ2-1 gives the full variable domain: EAGVTQSPTHLIKTRGQQATLRCSPISGHTSVYWYQQALGLGLQFLLWYDEGEERNRGNFPPRFSGRQFPNYSSELNVNALELEDSALYLCASSLQGTSFSYNEQFFGPGTRLTVL.

This sequence joins TRBV19 and TRBJ1-5; 8 bases agree with TRBD1. The CDR3 is 13 residues long. With 7 bases clipped from V and 5 bases from J, the junction kept 4 bases outside the gene matches. Germline-derived CDR1 and CDR2 are LNHDA and SQIVND (reference sequence). CDR3 protein: CASTQGAYQPQHF. As DNA, the CDR3 is TGTGCCAGTACCCAGGGGGCCTATCAGCCCCAGCATTTT. Full variable domain (missing parts from reference TRBV19 and TRBJ1-5): DGGITQSPKYLFRKEGQNVTLSCEQNLNHDAMYWYRQDPGQGLRLIYYSQIVNDFQKGDIAEGYSVSREKKESFPLTVTSAQKNPTAFYLCASTQGAYQPQHFGDGTRLSIL.

This chain joins TRBV5-4 and TRBJ1-1, with D unclear. The germline V gene has CDR1 SGHNT and CDR2 YYREEE (reference sequence). The V end was cut by 4 bases, the J end by 5 bases, with 12 bases between. CDR3 size: 13 residues. In nucleotides, the CDR3 is TGTGCCAGCAGCCCCGAATGGGAGACTGAAGCTTTCTTT. This encodes CASSPEWETEAFF.

This chain connects TRBV18 to TRBJ2-5; D is unclear. Trimming cost V 0 bases and J 5 bases, with 10 bases left between them. CDR1 is KGHSH, CDR2 LQKENI, per germline. The CDR3 covers 14 residues. This CDR3 reads CASSPPGSSETQYF. In DNA, the CDR3 is TGTGCCAGCTCACCACCAGGCAGTTCCGAGACCCAGTACTTC.

V is TRBV27 and J is TRBJ2-7; D is possibly TRBD1 or TRBD2 (5 bases each). Germline assignment: CDR1 MNHEY and CDR2 SMNVEV (reference sequence). V lost 2 bases, J lost 2 bases, and 13 bases lay in between. The CDR3 is 15 residues long. The CDR3 sequence is CASSLNGDPPYEQYV. CDR3 nucleotide sequence: TGTGCCAGCAGTTTAAACGGGGACCCTCCCTACGAGCAGTACGTC.

This chain connects TRBV7-2 to TRBJ1-2; D ambiguous. The CDR3 totals 13 residues. The V end was cut by 3 bases, the J end by 6 bases, with 11 bases between. CDR1 and CDR2 from the germline V gene are SGHTA and FQGNSA. CDR3 in amino acids: CASSLQGSDGYTF. The DNA for the CDR3 is TGTGCCAGCAGCTTGCAAGGAAGTGATGGCTACACCTTC.

The rearrangement uses TRBV5-4 and TRBJ1-4, with TRBD1 matching 8 bases. The V gene's germline CDR1 is SGHNT and CDR2 YYREEE (reference sequence). The CDR3 loop spans 14 amino acids. V shed 4 bases and J 4 bases; nucleotides not matched to a gene: 3. DNA of the CDR3: TGTGCCAGCAGCGCGGGACAGGATAATGAAAAACTGTTTTTT. Amino acids: CASSAGQDNEKLFF.

This rearrangement joins TRBV10-3 to TRBJ1-2; 11 bases are shared with TRBD1. Germline V gives CDR1 ENHRY, CDR2 SYGVKD. The CDR3 has 13 residues. Trimming removed 10 bases from V and 4 bases from J; junction bases left unmatched: 5. Here the CDR3 reads CATKGQGGYGYTF. For the CDR3, the DNA is TGTGCCACCAAGGGACAGGGGGGCTATGGCTACACCTTC.

The genes are TRBV20-1 and TRBJ1-2; no definite D call. CDR3 length: 11 amino acids. V lost 2 bases to trimming and J lost 3 bases, with 4 bases between them. CDR1 and CDR2 from the germline V gene are DFQATT and SNEGSKA (reference sequence). CDR3 in amino acids: CSARRDYGYTF. CDR3 nucleotide sequence: TGCAGTGCTAGAAGAGACTATGGCTACACCTTC.

The rearrangement links TRBV6-4 to TRBJ2-7; D is possibly TRBD1 or TRBD2 (6 bases each). V was cut by 8 bases and J by 5 bases, with 16 bases left in between. The germline V gene has CDR1 MRHNA and CDR2 SNTAGT. The CDR3 consists of 13 residues. The CDR3 loop reads CASSTGAGNEQYF. The CDR3 DNA reads as TGTGCCAGCTCTACGGGGGCCGGCAACGAGCAGTACTTC.

The chain's CDR3 is CASSLIPGSTEAFF. The CDR3 DNA sequence: TGTGCCAGCAGTTTAATACCAGGGTCCACTGAAGCTTTCTTT. The J gene is TRBJ1-1, the V gene TRBV27, with D possibly TRBD1 on 5 matching bases. The length of the CDR3 is 14 residues. With 2 bases removed from V and 4 bases from J, the gap between germline ends came to 11 bases. Germline CDR1 MNHEY, CDR2 SMNVEV (reference sequence).

The chain is built from TRBV6-5 and TRBJ1-1, with D possibly TRBD1 on 5 matching bases. The CDR3 runs to 15 residues. Looked up from germline, CDR1 is MNHEY and CDR2 is SVGAGI. Trimming took 0 bases from V and 6 from J, leaving 14 bases between them. Here the CDR3 reads CASSYSTGLFPEAFF. The CDR3 DNA reads TGTGCCAGCAGTTACTCCACGGGACTATTCCCTGAAGCTTTCTTT.

This clone was picked up a small number of times. The chain recombines TRBV7-2 with TRBJ2-1; D ambiguous. This CDR3 is 11 amino acids long. CDR1 is SGHTA and CDR2 is FQGNSA in the germline V gene. V was trimmed by 4 bases and J by 8 bases, leaving 6 bases between them. The CDR3 protein is CASSSFDEQFF. The CDR3 bases are TGTGCCAGCAGCTCGTTCGATGAGCAGTTCTTC.

The chain carries TRBV6-5 and TRBJ1-1; TRBD1 agrees at 7 bases. V lost 6 bases and J lost 11; bases outside the gene matches: 9. The CDR3 covers 12 residues. Germline assignment: CDR1 MNHEY and CDR2 SVGAGI. This CDR3 is CASSPDRERAFF. The CDR3 coding sequence is TGTGCCAGCAGCCCCGACAGGGAGAGGGCTTTCTTT.

This clone came up once. This sequence joins TRBV30 and TRBJ2-1; tentatively, D is TRBD1 (6 bases). The CDR3 has 12 residues. From germline, CDR1 is GTSNPN and CDR2 SVGIG (reference sequence). Trimming took off 4 bases at V and 9 bases at J, with 13 bases between the two ends. CDR3 nucleotides: TGTGCCTGGAAACCTCAGGGGATTGAGCAGTTCTTC. This sequence encodes CAWKPQGIEQFF.

J is TRBJ1-4 and V is TRBV5-1; 9 bases agree with TRBD1. Germline lookup yields CDR1 SGHRS and CDR2 YFSETQ. This CDR3 region has 15 residues. Losses at the gene ends were 5 bases for V and 5 bases for J; bases not matched to a gene: 7. In DNA, the CDR3 is TGCGCCAGCAGGTTCGGGGACAGGGAAAATGAAAAACTGTTTTTT. Translated, it gives CASRFGDRENEKLFF.

This clone was detected once. This chain uses TRBV6-5 with TRBJ1-5, with 9 bases matching TRBD1. The CDR3 extends over 13 amino acids. In germline, CDR1 is MNHEY, CDR2 SVGAGI. V was clipped by 5 bases and J by 11 bases; unmatched bases: 7. CDR3 amino acids: CASSPGQGLTQHF. DNA of the CDR3: TGTGCCAGCAGTCCGGGACAGGGCTTAACCCAGCATTTT.

The rearrangement joins TRBV6-5 to TRBJ2-5; D may match TRBD1 or TRBD2 (5 bases each). Germline-derived CDR1 and CDR2 are MNHEY and SVGAGI. The CDR3 sequence is 13 residues long. V lost 6 bases to trimming and J lost 4 bases, with 12 bases between them. The CDR3 here is CASRRGARETQYF. The CDR3 DNA reads TGTGCCAGCAGGAGAGGGGCTAGAGAGACCCAGTACTTC.

The genes are TRBV6-5 and TRBJ2-4; TRBD1 aligns across 11 bases. CDR1 MNHEY and CDR2 SVGAGI come from the germline V gene. The V and J ends lost 0 bases and 3 bases, in that order; junction bases with no gene match: 1. The CDR3 is 16 residues long. The CDR3 sequence: CASSYSGQGVKNIQYF. CDR3 bases: TGTGCCAGCAGTTACTCGGGACAGGGGGTCAAAAACATTCAGTACTTC.

The V gene is TRBV2, the J gene TRBJ1-5, with D uncertain. The CDR3 is 15 residues long. V shed 6 bases and J shed 4 bases, with 16 bases lying between them. Germline assignment: CDR1 SNHLY and CDR2 FYNNEI. The CDR3 loop reads CASSPSQKPNQPQHF. CDR3 sequence (DNA): TGTGCCAGCAGCCCATCTCAGAAGCCGAATCAGCCCCAGCATTTT.

V usage is TRBV7-2 and J usage is TRBJ2-2; D is unresolved. Germline-derived CDR1 and CDR2 are SGHTA and FQGNSA. The CDR3 covers 15 residues. V was clipped by 6 bases and J by 7 bases, with 18 bases between them. CDR3 DNA: TGTGCCAGCAGTACTCTCGGTGTCGGTGGCGGGGAGCTGTTTTTT. Amino acid sequence: CASSTLGVGGGELFF.

The chain recombines TRBV5-4 with TRBJ1-6; 8 nucleotides line up with TRBD1. The CDR3 loop spans 16 amino acids. V trimming: 4 bases; J trimming: 10 bases; junction bases outside the gene matches: 13. The germline V gene encodes CDR1 SGHNT and CDR2 YYREEE (reference sequence). The CDR3 spells CASSQENDRGRSPLHF. CDR3 sequence (DNA): TGTGCCAGCAGCCAAGAGAATGACAGGGGAAGATCACCCCTCCACTTT.

This chain connects TRBV28 to TRBJ1-3; D perhaps matches TRBD1 (6 bases). Trimming stripped 3 bases from V and 5 bases from J, with 11 bases between. This CDR3 has 14 residues. The germline gives CDR1 MDHEN, CDR2 SYDVKM. The CDR3 nucleotides are TGTGCCAGCAGTTTGGGGGGGGCCCGAAACACCATATATTTT. Translating it yields CASSLGGARNTIYF.